The text below deals with one TCR beta chain. No antigen is known for it. Generated by immunoSEQ multiplex PCR, the TCRdb table keeps only in-frame clones and is missing some. The sample carries some 52,000 clones, 95% to 98% recorded once. The sample is drawn from a study of siplizumab effects on memory and regulatory T cells. The CDR3 is 14 amino acids. Study-level points and caveats: Major contributors to the alloresponse seemed to be naive T cells, which also appeared more diverse than memory cells. Fewer alloreactive sequences mapped to unstimulated CD4+ memory cells under siplizumab.

The TCR was taken from a human donor in good health. Specimen: naive CD4+ T cells sorted from blood. The chain joins TRBV21-1 to TRBJ2-7; the D call in the table, TRBD2, was not verified against the DNA. TRBV21-1 counts as a pseudogene. CDR3 sequence: CASRVPGLPYEQYF. DNA of the CDR3: TGTGCCAGCAGGGTTCCGGGACTACCCTACGAGCAGTACTTC.